One and the same sample provided the 19 T cell receptor beta chains below, sequenced in a study of blood T cell repertoires in COVID-19. Profiled with immunoSEQ multiplex PCR; TCRdb holds only in-frame clones, not every one. Counted here are 300,000 to 400,000 clones, about 86% occurring once; the ten biggest clones make up around 7.5%. Source material: peripheral blood. Receptors were obtained from a woman between 55 and 75 years old with COVID-19, enrolled during active disease.

The rearrangement joins TRBV11-3 to TRBJ2-5; 11 bases align to TRBD1. The ends lost 4 bases at V and 4 bases at J; junction bases unmatched: 8. The V gene's germline CDR1 is SGHNT and CDR2 YENEEA. The length of the CDR3 is 16 residues. The CDR3 region has the DNA TGTGCCAGCAGCTCGGGACAGGGGGAAGTGAGAGAGACCCAGTACTTC. Protein product: CASSSGQGEVRETQYF.

The rearrangement joins TRBV5-1 to TRBJ2-6, with a tentative D call TRBD2 (7 bases). V lost 2 bases and J 2 bases, leaving 11 bases between the germline ends. Germline V gene sequence: CDR1 SGHRS, CDR2 YFSETQ. The CDR3 sequence is 16 residues long. Written as DNA, the CDR3 is TGCGCCAGCAGCTTCTCGGGGGGCGCTGGGGCCAACGTCCTGACTTTC. Amino acids: CASSFSGGAGANVLTF.

V gene TRBV5-5 combines with J gene TRBJ1-6, with D maybe TRBD1 (5 bases). Between the trimmed V and J ends, which lost 2 bases and 7 bases, there was a span of 16 bases. Per the germline V gene, CDR1 is SGHKS and CDR2 is YYEKEE (reference sequence). The CDR3 is 16 amino acids. The CDR3 protein is CASSLVFAQGNSPLHF. The CDR3 nucleotides are TGTGCCAGCAGCTTAGTTTTTGCGCAGGGCAATTCACCCCTCCACTTT.

Details on this clone: This CDR3 is also generated by other DNA sequences in the sample. This rearrangement joins TRBV5-5 to TRBJ1-3; D is perhaps TRBD1 (5 bases). Trimming removed 0 bases at V and 2 bases at J, with 9 bases between. The CDR3 has 15 amino acids. Germline CDR1 and CDR2: SGHKS and YYEKEE (reference sequence). CDR3 nucleotides: TGTGCCAGCAGCTTGGTGTGGGGGGCTGGAAACACCATATATTTT. Translating it yields CASSLVWGAGNTIYF. The entire variable domain, with the rest obtained from reference TRBV5-5 and TRBJ1-3, is as follows: DAGVTQSPTHLIKTRGQQVTLRCSPISGHKSVSWYQQVLGQGPQFIFQYYEKEERGRGNFPDRFSARQFPNYSSELNVNALLLGDSALYLCASSLVWGAGNTIYFGEGSWLTVV.

The J gene is TRBJ1-2, the V gene TRBV5-1; TRBD1 is a possible D gene (5 bases). The V end was cut by 3 bases, the J end by 4 bases, with 10 bases between. The CDR3 contains 13 residues. Germline V lookup: CDR1 SGHRS, CDR2 YFSETQ. CDR3 nucleotides: TGCGCCAGCAGCTCCGACAGTTCCTATGGCTACACCTTC. It specifies CASSSDSSYGYTF.

The chain carries TRBV7-9 and TRBJ1-1; D gene uncertain. Germline V gene sequence: CDR1 SEHNR, CDR2 FQNEAQ (reference sequence). This CDR3 spans 13 amino acids. V was clipped by 5 bases and J by 7 bases, with 14 bases between them. In DNA, the CDR3 is TGTGCCAGCAGCGCCGACAAGAACTTTGAAGCTTTCTTT. Translation gives CASSADKNFEAFF.

CDR3 bases: TGTGCCAGCAGCTTAAAAGGGGGGCAGTACTTC. It is translated as CASSLKGGQYF. The rearrangement links TRBV7-2 to TRBJ2-7; D possibly corresponds to TRBD1 (6 bases). Germline V CDR1 and CDR2: SGHTA, FQGNSA. V was trimmed by 2 bases and J by 9 bases, leaving 8 bases between them. The CDR3 consists of 11 residues.

The chain recombines TRBV29-1 with TRBJ2-3, with 8 positions matching TRBD1. The CDR3 runs 12 residues. The V gene's germline CDR1 is SQVTM and CDR2 ANQGSEA. V shed 6 bases and J 3 bases; nucleotides not matched to a gene: 2. The CDR3 loop reads CSVGQATDTQYF. CDR3 coding DNA: TGCAGCGTGGGACAGGCGACAGATACGCAGTATTTT.

The V and J genes are TRBV6-5 and TRBJ1-1; a possible D gene is TRBD1 (6 bases). Germline V gene data show CDR1 as MNHEY and CDR2 as SVGAGI. The CDR3 contains 14 residues. V gave up 6 bases and J gave up 7 bases, with 18 bases separating them. The CDR3: CASRRTVLAYEAFF. The CDR3 coding sequence is TGTGCCAGCAGACGGACAGTGCTTGCTTATGAAGCTTTCTTT.

This clone appeared once. The CDR3 nucleotides are TGTGCCAGCAGCCAAAAGAGTCAACAGACCTATAGCAATCAGCCCCAGCATTTT. Its translation: CASSQKSQQTYSNQPQHF. The V gene is TRBV7-8, the J gene TRBJ1-5; D gene uncertain. The CDR3 runs to 18 residues. Per the germline V gene, CDR1 is SGHVS and CDR2 is FQNEAQ. V was shortened by 5 bases and J by 0 bases, with 20 bases between the two germline ends.

This clone showed up just once. The chain links TRBV15 to TRBJ1-1; D gene uncertain. The V end lost 0 bases, the J end lost 4 bases, and 6 bases lay between the germline ends. Germline loops: CDR1 LNHNV, CDR2 YYDKDF (reference sequence). The CDR3 is made up of 13 amino acids. The CDR3 DNA reads TGTGCCACCAGCAGAGATTTGGCCACTGAAGCTTTCTTT. It translates to CATSRDLATEAFF.

This chain joins TRBV30 and TRBJ1-2; D unresolved. The CDR3 runs 13 residues. Germline-derived CDR1 and CDR2 are GTSNPN and SVGIG (reference sequence). Trimming took 0 bases from V and 4 from J, leaving 9 bases between them. The CDR3 DNA follows: TGTGCCTGGAGTGTAGGGAGCCCCTATGGCTACACCTTC. Residues: CAWSVGSPYGYTF.

This clone was observed a single time. The genes are TRBV3-1 (or the pseudogene TRBV3-2) and TRBJ2-3; 8 bases align to TRBD2. CDR3 length: 16 residues. Germline CDR1 is LGHDT and CDR2 is YNNKEL (reference sequence). Unmatched junction bases numbered 5, after V lost 0 bases and J lost 3 bases. CDR3 in amino acids: CASSQDSGAYTDTQYF. The CDR3, as DNA: TGTGCCAGCAGCCAAGATAGCGGGGCTTATACAGATACGCAGTATTTT.

The CDR3 nucleotides read TGTGCCAGCAGCCAAGATCGGGATAGCGGGGTCCAAGAGACCCAGTACTTC. This translates into CASSQDRDSGVQETQYF. The J gene is TRBJ2-5, the V gene TRBV3-1 (or the pseudogene TRBV3-2), with 8 bases fitting TRBD2. The CDR3 has 17 residues. Germline trimming cut 0 bases from V and 1 base from J; bases unmatched to any gene: 7. Germline-derived CDR1 and CDR2 are LGHDT and YNNKEL (reference sequence).

V and J are TRBV7-9 and TRBJ1-2; unclear D gene. This CDR3 contains 13 residues. V lost 1 base and J 4 bases, leaving 7 bases between the germline ends. Germline lookup yields CDR1 SEHNR and CDR2 FQNEAQ (reference sequence). The CDR3 reads CASSLEQTYGYTF. CDR3 nucleotides: TGTGCCAGCAGCTTAGAACAGACCTATGGCTACACCTTC. Supplemented by reference TRBV7-9 and TRBJ1-2, the full variable domain reads DTGVSQNPRHKITKRGQNVTFRCDPISEHNRLYWYRQTLGQGPEFLTYFQNEAQLEKSRLLSDRFSAERPKGSFSTLEIQRTEQGDSAMYLCASSLEQTYGYTFGSGTRLTVV.

In its sample, this clone was seen once. The rearrangement joins TRBV3-1 (or the pseudogene TRBV3-2) to TRBJ1-5; D is uncertain. V was pared by 4 bases and J by 1 base, with 5 bases between. The CDR3 extends over 13 amino acids. Germline V gene data show CDR1 as LGHDT and CDR2 as YNNKEL (reference sequence). DNA for the CDR3: TGTGCCAGCAGCCGCCAGAGCAATCAGCCCCAGCATTTT. Protein product: CASSRQSNQPQHF.

The J gene is TRBJ1-5, the V gene TRBV7-4; D unclear. The CDR3 is made up of 17 amino acids. Germline lookup yields CDR1 SGHVT and CDR2 SQSDAQ. V lost 0 bases and J 4 bases, leaving 16 bases between the germline ends. CDR3 coding DNA: TGTGCCAGCAGCTTAGCGAGGGAAATAGGGAGGAATCAGCCCCAGCATTTT. It codes for CASSLAREIGRNQPQHF.

CDR3 DNA: TGTGCCATCTCCCGAGCCGTTGGAGGTTTAGGGGGCAATGAGCAGTTCTTC. Protein product: CAISRAVGGLGGNEQFF. The V gene is TRBV10-3, the J gene TRBJ2-1; a possible D gene is TRBD1 (6 bases). V shed 8 bases and J shed 6 bases, with 26 bases lying between them. The V gene's germline CDR1 is ENHRY and CDR2 SYGVKD. The CDR3 loop spans 17 amino acids.

The chain recombines TRBV5-6 with TRBJ1-2; no reliable D call. Germline V lookup: CDR1 SGHDT, CDR2 YYEEEE. With 4 bases removed from V and 5 bases from J, the gap between germline ends came to 18 bases. The CDR3 is 15 amino acids. Here the CDR3 DNA reads TGTGCCAGCAGCGCAATTCGGGGTCCCACATATGGCTACACCTTC. The encoded protein is CASSAIRGPTYGYTF. Full variable domain (remainder filled in from reference TRBV5-6 and TRBJ1-2): DAGVTQSPTHLIKTRGQQVTLRCSPKSGHDTVSWYQQALGQGPQFIFQYYEEEERQRGNFPDRFSGHQFPNYSSELNVNALLLGDSALYLCASSAIRGPTYGYTFGSGTRLTVV.